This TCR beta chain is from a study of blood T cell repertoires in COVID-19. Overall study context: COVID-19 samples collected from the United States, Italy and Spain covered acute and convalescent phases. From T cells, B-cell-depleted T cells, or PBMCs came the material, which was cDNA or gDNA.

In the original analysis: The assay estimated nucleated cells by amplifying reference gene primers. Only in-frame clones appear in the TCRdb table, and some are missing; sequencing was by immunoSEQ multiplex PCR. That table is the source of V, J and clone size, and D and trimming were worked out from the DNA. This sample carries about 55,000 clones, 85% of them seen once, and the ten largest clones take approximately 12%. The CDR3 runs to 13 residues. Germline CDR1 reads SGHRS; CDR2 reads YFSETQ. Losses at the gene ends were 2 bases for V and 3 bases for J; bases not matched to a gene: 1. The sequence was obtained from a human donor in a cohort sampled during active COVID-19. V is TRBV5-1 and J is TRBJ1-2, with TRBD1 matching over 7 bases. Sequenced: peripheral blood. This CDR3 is CASSLGTDYGYTF. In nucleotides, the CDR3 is TGCGCCAGCAGCTTAGGGACAGACTATGGCTACACCTTC.